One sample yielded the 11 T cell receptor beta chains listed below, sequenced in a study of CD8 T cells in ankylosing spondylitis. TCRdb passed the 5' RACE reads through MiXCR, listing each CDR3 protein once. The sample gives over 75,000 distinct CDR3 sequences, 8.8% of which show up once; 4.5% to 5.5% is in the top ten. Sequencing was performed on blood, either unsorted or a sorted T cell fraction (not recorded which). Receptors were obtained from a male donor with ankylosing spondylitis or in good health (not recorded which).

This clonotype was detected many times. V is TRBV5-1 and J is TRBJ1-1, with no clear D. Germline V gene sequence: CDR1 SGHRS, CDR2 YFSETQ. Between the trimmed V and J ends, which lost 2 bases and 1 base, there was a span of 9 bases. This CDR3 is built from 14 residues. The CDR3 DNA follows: TGCGCCAGCAGCTTTGGGTTACAGAACACTGAAGCTTTCTTT. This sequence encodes CASSFGLQNTEAFF.

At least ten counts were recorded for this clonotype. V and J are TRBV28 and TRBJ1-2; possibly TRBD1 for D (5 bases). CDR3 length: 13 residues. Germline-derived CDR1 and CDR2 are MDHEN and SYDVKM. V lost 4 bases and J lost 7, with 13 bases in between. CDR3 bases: TGTGCCAGCAGTTCCCCTGGGGCGACTGGCTACACCTTC. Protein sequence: CASSSPGATGYTF.

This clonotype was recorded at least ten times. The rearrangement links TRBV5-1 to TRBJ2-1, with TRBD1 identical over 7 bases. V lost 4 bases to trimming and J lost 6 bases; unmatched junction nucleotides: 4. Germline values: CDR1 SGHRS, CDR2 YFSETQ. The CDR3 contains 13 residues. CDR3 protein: CASSQGQLNEQFF. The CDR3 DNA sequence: TGCGCCAGCAGCCAGGGACAGCTCAATGAGCAGTTCTTC.

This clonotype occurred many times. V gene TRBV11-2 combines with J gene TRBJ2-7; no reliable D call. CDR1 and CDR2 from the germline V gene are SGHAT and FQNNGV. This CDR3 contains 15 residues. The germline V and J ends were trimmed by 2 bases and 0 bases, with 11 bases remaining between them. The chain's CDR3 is CASSLIPSTSYEQYF. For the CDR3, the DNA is TGTGCCAGCAGCTTAATCCCATCGACCTCCTACGAGCAGTACTTC.

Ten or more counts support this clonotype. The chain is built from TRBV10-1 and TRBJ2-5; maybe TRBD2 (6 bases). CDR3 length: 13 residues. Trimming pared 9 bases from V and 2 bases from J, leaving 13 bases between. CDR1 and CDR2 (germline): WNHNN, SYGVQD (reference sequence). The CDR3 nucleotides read TGCGCCAGGGAGACTAGGCCTCAAGAGACCCAGTACTTC. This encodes CARETRPQETQYF.

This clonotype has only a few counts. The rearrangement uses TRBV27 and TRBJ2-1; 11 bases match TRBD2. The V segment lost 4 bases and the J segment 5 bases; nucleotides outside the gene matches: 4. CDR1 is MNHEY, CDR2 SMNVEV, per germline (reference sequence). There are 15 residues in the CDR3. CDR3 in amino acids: CASSYSGGAHNEQFF. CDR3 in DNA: TGTGCCAGCAGTTATAGCGGGGGGGCCCACAATGAGCAGTTCTTC.

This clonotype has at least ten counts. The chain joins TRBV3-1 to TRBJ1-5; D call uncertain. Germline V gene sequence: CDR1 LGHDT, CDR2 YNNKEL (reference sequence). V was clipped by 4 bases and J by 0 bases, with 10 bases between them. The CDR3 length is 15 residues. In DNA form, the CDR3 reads TGTGCCAGCAGCCGCTTGACACATAGCAATCAGCCCCAGCATTTT. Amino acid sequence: CASSRLTHSNQPQHF.

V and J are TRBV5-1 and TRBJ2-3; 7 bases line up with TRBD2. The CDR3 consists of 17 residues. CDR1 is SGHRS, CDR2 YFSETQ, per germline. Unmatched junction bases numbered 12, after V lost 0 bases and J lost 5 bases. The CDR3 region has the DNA TGCGCCAGCAGCTTGGCCGCCGGCGGGGGTACTATAGATACGCAGTATTTT. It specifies CASSLAAGGGTIDTQYF.

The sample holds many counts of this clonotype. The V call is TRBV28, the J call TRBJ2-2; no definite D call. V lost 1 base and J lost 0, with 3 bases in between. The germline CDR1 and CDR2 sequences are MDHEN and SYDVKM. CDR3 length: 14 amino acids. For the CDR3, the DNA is TGTGCCAGCAGTTTATCTACGAACACCGGGGAGCTGTTTTTT. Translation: CASSLSTNTGELFF. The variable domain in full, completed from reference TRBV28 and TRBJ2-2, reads DVKVTQSSRYLVKRTGEKVFLECVQDMDHENMFWYRQDPGLGLRLIYFSYDVKMKEKGDIPEGYSVSREKKERFSLILESASTNQTSMYLCASSLSTNTGELFFGEGSRLTVL.

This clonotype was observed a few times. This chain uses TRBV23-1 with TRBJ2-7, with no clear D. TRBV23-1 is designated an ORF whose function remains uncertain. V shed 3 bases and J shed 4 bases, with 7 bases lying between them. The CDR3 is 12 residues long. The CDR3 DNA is TGCGCCAGCAGTCATAAGTGGTACGAGCAGTACTTC. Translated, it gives CASSHKWYEQYF.

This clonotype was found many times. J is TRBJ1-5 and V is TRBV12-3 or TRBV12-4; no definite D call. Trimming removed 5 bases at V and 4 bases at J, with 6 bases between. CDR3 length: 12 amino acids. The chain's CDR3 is CASSERNQPQHF. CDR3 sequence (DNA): TGTGCCAGCAGTGAAAGAAATCAGCCCCAGCATTTT.